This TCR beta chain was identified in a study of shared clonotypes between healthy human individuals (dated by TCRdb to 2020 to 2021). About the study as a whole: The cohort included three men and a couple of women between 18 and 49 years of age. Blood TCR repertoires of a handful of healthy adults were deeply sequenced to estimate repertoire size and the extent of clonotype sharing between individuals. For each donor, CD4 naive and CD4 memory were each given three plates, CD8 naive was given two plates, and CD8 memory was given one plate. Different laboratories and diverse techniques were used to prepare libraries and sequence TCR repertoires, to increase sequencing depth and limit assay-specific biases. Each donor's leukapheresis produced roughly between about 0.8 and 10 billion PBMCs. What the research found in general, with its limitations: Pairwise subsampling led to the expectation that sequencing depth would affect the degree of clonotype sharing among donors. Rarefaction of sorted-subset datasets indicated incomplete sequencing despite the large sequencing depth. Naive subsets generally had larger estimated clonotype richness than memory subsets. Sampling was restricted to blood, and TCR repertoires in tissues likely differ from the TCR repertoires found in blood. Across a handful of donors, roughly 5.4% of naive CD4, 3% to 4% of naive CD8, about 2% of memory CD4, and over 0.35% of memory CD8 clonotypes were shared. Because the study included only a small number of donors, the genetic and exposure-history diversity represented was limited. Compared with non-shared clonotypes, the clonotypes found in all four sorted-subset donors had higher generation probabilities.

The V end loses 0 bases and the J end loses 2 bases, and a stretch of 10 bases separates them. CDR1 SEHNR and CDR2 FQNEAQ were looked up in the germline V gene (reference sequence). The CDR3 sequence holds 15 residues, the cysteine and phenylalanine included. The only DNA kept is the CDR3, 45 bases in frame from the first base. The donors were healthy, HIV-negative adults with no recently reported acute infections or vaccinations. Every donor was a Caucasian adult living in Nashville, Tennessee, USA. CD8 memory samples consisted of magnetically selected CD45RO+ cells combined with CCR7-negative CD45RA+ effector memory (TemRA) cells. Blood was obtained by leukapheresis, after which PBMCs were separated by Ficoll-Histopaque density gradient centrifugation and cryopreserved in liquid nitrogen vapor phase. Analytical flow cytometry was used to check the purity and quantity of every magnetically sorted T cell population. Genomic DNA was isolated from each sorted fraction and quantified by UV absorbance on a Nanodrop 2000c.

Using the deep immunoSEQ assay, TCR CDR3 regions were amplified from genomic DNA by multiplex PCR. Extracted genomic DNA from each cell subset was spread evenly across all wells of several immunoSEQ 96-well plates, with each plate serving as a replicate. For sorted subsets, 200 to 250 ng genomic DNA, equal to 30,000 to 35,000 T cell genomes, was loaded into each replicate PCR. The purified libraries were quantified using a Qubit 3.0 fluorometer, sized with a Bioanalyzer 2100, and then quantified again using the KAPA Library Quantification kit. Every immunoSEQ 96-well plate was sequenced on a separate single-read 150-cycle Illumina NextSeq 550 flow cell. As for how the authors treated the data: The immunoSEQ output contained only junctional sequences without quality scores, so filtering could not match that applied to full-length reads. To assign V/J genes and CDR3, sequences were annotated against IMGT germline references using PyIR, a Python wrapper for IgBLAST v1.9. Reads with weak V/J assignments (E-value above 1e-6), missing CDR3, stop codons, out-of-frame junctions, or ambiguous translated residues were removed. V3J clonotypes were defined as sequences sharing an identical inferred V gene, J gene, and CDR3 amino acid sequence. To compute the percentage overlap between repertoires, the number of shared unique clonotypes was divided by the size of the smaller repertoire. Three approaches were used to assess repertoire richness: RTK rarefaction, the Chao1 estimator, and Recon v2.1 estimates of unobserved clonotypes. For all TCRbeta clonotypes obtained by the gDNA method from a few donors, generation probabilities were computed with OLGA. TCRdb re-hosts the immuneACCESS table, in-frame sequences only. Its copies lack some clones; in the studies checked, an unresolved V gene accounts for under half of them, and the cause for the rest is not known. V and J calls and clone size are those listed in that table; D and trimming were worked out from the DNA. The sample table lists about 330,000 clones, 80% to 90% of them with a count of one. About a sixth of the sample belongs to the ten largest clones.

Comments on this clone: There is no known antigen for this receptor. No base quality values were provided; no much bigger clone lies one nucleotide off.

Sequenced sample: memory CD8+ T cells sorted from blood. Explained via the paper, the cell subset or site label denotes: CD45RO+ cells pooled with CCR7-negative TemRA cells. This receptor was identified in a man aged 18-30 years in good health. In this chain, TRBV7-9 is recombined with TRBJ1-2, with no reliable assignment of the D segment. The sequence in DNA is TGTGCCAGCAGCTTAGCGGGCGACCTAAACTATGGCTACACCTTC. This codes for CASSLAGDLNYGYTF.